Below, 2 T cell receptor beta chains from the same sample are listed, as sequenced in a study of patients and donors after allogeneic stem cell transplantation. MiXCR was run by TCRdb on the RT-PCR reads, yielding one entry per CDR3 protein. The top ten hold about 35% of the sample, which has 150,000 to 250,000 distinct CDR3 sequences, approximately 41% seen once. The sequenced material came from blood, either unsorted or a sorted T cell fraction (not recorded which). Every receptor here comes from a human donor who was either an allogeneic HSCT recipient or a stem cell or donor lymphocyte infusion donor (not recorded which). It is not recorded whose cells these are; they may come from a transplant donor.

The genes are TRBV6-5 and TRBJ2-4; 9 bases agree with TRBD2. CDR3 length equals 11 residues. V was clipped by 3 bases and J by 14 bases; unmatched bases: 2. In germline, CDR1 is MNHEY, CDR2 SVGAGI. CDR3: CASSYEREEYF. CDR3 in DNA: TGTGCCAGCAGTTATGAGCGGGAGGAGTACTTC.

This clonotype was found a few times. The chain recombines TRBV27 with TRBJ2-1; 9 nucleotides align to TRBD1. The J segment lost 3 bases and the V segment lost 6 bases, leaving 15 bases of the junction unmatched. The CDR3 is 18 amino acids. Germline CDR1 and CDR2: MNHEY and SMNVEV (reference sequence). CDR3 in amino acids: CASSGKYRGRGVYNEQFF. The CDR3, as DNA: TGTGCCAGCAGCGGGAAATACAGGGGGCGCGGGGTCTACAATGAGCAGTTCTTC.